The clone carrying this T cell receptor (beta chain) was counted only a few times. What it recognizes is unknown. Per the original data handling: ImmunoSEQ gave junction-only sequences without quality scores, so filtering differed. This table comes from immunoSEQ multiplex PCR, and its TCRdb copy is limited to in-frame clones, with some not included. D and trimming were read from the DNA, whereas the V and J calls and clone size are those reported in that table. The data contain about 520,000 clones, about 96% of them singletons. Trimming pared 4 bases from V and 3 bases from J, leaving 8 bases between. The CDR3 sequence is 13 residues long. Germline values: CDR1 SGHDT, CDR2 YYEEEE. This sample was taken from a study of shared clonotypes between healthy human individuals. Overall study findings and caveats: Non-shared clonotypes were found to have lower generation probabilities than the clonotypes that were shared by all four of the sorted-subset donors.

The sample taken for sequencing was naive CD4+ T cells sorted from blood. This sample's subset: CD45RA+ positively selected. This sequence joins TRBV5-6 and TRBJ1-3, with D unclear. The sequence derives from a woman in her twenties or thirties in good health. The CDR3 reads CASSHDGGNTIYF. The CDR3, as DNA: TGTGCCAGCAGCCACGACGGTGGAAACACCATATATTTT.